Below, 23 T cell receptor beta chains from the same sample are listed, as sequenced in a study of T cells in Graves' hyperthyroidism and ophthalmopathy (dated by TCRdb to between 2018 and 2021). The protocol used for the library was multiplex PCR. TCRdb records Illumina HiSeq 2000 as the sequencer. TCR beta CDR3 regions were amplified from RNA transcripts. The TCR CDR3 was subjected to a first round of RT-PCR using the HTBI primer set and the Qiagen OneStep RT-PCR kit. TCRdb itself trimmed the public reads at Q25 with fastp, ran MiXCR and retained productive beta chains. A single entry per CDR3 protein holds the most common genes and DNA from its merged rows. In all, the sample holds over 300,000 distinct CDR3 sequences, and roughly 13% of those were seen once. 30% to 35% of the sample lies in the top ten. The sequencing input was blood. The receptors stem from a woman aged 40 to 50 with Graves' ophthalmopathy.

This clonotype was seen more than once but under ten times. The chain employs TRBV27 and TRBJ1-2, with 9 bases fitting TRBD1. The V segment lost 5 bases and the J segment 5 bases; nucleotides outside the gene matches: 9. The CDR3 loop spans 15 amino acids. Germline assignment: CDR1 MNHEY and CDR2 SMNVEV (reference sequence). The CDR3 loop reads CASSPRQGGEYGYTF. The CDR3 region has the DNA TGTGCCAGCAGTCCTCGACAGGGGGGCGAGTATGGCTACACCTTC.

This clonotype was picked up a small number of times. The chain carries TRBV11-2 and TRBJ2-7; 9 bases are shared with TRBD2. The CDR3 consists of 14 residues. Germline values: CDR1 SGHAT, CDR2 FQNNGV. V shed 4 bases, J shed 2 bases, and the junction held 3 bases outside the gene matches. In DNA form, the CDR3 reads TGTGCCAGCAGCTATAGCGGGAGTCCCTACGAGCAGTACTTC. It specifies CASSYSGSPYEQYF.

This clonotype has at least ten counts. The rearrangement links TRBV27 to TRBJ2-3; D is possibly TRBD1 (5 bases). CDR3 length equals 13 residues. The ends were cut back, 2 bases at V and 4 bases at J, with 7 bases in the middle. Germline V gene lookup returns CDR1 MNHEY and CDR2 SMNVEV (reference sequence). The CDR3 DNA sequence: TGTGCCAGCAGTTTAAAAGGGGCAGATACGCAGTATTTT. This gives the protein CASSLKGADTQYF.

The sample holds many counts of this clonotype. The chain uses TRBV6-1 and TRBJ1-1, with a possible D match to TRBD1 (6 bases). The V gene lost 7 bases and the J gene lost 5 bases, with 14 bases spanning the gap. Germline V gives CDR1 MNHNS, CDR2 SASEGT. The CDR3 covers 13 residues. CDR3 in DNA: TGTGCCAGCACAAGGGGGTTTGGGACTGAAGCTTTCTTT. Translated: CASTRGFGTEAFF.

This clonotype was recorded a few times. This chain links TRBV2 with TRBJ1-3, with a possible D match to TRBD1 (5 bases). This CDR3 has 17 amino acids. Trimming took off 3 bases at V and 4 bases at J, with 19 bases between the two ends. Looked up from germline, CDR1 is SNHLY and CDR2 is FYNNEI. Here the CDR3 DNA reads TGTGCCAGCAGTGAGACAGAAGGGCCTCGGTCGGGAAACACCATATATTTT. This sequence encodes CASSETEGPRSGNTIYF. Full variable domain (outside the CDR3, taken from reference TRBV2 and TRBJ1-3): EPEVTQTPSHQVTQMGQEVILRCVPISNHLYFYWYRQILGQKVEFLVSFYNNEISEKSEIFDDQFSVERPDGSNFTLKIRSTKLEDSAMYFCASSETEGPRSGNTIYFGEGSWLTVV.

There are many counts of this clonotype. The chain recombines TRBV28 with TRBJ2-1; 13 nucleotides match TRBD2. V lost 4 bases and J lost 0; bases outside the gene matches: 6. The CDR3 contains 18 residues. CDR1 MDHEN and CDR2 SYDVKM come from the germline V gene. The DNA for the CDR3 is TGTGCCAGCAGTTCAGACTGGACTAGCGGGAGCTCCTACAATGAGCAGTTCTTC. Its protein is CASSSDWTSGSSYNEQFF.

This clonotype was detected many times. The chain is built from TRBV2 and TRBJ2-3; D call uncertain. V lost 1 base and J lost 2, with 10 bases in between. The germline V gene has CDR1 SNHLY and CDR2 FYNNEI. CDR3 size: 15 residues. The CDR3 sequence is CASSEVWGITDTQYF. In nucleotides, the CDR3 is TGTGCCAGCAGTGAAGTTTGGGGAATCACAGATACGCAGTATTTT. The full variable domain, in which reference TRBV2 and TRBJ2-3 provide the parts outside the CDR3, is EPEVTQTPSHQVTQMGQEVILRCVPISNHLYFYWYRQILGQKVEFLVSFYNNEISEKSEIFDDQFSVERPDGSNFTLKIRSTKLEDSAMYFCASSEVWGITDTQYFGPGTRLTVL.

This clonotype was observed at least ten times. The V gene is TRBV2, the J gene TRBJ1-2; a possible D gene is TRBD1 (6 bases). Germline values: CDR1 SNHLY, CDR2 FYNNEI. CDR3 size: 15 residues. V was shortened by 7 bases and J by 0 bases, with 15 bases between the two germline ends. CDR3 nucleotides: TGTGCCAGCAATAAGGGGGACGGAACTAACTATGGCTACACCTTC. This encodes CASNKGDGTNYGYTF.

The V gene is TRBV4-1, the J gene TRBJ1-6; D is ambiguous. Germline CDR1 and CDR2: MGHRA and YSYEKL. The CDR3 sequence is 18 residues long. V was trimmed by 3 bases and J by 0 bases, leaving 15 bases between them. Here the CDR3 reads CASSQFDGSSSYNSPLHF. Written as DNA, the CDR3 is TGCGCCAGCAGCCAGTTCGACGGATCAAGCTCCTATAATTCACCCCTCCACTTT.

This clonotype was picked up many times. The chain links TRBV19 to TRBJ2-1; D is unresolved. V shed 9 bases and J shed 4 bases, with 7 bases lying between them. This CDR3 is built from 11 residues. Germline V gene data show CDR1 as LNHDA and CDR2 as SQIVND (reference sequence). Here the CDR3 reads CARNQYNEQFF. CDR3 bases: TGTGCCAGGAACCAGTACAATGAGCAGTTCTTC.

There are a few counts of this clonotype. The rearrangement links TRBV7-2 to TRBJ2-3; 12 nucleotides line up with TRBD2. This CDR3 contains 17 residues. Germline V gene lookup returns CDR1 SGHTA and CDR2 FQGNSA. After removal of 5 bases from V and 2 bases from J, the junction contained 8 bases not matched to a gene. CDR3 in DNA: TGTGCCAGCAGCACGAAGACTAGCGGGGGATACACAGATACGCAGTATTTT. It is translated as CASSTKTSGGYTDTQYF.

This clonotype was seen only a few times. The CDR3, as DNA: TGCGCCAGCAGCTTGGGTGGGGGGGGGAACACTGAAGCTTTCTTT. Amino acid sequence: CASSLGGGGNTEAFF. The V and J genes are TRBV5-1 and TRBJ1-1; maybe TRBD1 (5 bases). This CDR3 spans 15 amino acids. The germline CDR1 and CDR2 sequences are SGHRS and YFSETQ. The V gene lost 0 bases and the J gene lost 1 base, with 10 bases spanning the gap.

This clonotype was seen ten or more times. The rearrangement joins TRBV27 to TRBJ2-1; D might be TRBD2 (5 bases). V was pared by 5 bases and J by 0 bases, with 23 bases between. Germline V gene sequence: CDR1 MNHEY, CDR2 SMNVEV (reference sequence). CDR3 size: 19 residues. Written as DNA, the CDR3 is TGTGCCAGCAGTGTGTTTGAAGACGGAGGAGTCCCCTCCTACAATGAGCAGTTCTTC. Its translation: CASSVFEDGGVPSYNEQFF.

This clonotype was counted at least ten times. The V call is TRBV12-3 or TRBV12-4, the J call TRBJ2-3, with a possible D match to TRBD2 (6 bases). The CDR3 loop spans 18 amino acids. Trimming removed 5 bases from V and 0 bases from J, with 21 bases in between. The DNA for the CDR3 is TGTGCCAGCAGTCCTTTTGGTGTAGGGGCGGGGAGCACAGATACGCAGTATTTT. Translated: CASSPFGVGAGSTDTQYF.

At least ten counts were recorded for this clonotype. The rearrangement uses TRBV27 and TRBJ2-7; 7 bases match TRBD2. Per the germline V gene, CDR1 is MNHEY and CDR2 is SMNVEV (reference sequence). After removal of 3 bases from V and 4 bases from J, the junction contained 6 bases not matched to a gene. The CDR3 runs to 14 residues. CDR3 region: CASSLAGESYEQYF. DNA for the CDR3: TGTGCCAGCAGTTTGGCGGGGGAGAGTTACGAGCAGTACTTC.

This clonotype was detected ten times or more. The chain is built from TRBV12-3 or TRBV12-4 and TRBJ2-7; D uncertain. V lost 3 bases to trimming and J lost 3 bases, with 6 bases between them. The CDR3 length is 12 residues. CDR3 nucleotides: TGTGCCAGCAGTTTTTTCTTCTACGAGCAGTACTTC. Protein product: CASSFFFYEQYF.

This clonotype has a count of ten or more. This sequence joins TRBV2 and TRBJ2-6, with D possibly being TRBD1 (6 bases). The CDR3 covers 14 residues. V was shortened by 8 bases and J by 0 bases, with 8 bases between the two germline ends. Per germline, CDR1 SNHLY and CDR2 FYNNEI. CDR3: CASDRRSGANVLTF. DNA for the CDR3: TGTGCCAGCGACAGGCGCTCTGGGGCCAACGTCCTGACTTTC.

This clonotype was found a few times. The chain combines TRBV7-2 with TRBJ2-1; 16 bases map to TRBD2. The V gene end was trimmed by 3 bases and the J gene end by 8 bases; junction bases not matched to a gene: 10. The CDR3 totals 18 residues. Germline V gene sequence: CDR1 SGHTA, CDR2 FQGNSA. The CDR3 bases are TGTGCCAGCAGCTTTGACAAGGGACTAGCGGGAGGGCAACATGAGCAGTTCTTC. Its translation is CASSFDKGLAGGQHEQFF.

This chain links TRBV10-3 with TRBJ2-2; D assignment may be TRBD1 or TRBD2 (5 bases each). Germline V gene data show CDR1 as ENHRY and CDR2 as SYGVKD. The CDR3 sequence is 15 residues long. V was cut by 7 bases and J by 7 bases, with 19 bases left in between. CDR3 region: CAIKTSEGLYGELFF. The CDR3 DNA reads TGTGCCATCAAAACTAGTGAGGGGCTCTACGGGGAGCTGTTTTTT.

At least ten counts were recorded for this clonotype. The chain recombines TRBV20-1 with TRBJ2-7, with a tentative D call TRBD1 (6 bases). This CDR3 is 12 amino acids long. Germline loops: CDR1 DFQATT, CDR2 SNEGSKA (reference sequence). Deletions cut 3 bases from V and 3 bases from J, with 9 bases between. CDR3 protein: CSARGAFYEQYF. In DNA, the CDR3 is TGCAGTGCTAGGGGGGCCTTCTACGAGCAGTACTTC.

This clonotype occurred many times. The CDR3: CATSDFRTTRTKRQFF. The CDR3 DNA follows: TGTGCCACCAGTGATTTTCGGACAACCCGGACGAAGAGGCAGTTCTTC. This chain joins TRBV24-1 and TRBJ2-1; D may be TRBD1 (5 bases). The CDR3 extends over 16 amino acids. Trimming took off 1 base at V and 12 bases at J, with 21 bases between the two ends. CDR1 KGHDR and CDR2 SFDVKD come from the germline V gene.

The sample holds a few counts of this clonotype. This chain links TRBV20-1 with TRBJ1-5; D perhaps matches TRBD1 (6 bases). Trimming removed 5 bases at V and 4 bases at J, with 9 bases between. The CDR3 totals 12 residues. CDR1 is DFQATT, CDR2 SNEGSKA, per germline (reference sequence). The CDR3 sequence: CSARQENQPQHF. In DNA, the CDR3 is TGCAGTGCTCGACAGGAGAATCAGCCCCAGCATTTT.

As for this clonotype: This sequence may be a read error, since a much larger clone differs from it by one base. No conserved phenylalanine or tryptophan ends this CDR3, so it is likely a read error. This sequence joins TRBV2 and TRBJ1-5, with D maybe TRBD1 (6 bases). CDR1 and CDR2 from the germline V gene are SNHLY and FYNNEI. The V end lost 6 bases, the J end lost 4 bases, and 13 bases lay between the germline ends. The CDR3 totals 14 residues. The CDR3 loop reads CASRGGQSNQPQHS. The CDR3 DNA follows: TGTGCCAGCAGGGGGGGGCAGTCGAATCAGCCCCAGCATTCT.